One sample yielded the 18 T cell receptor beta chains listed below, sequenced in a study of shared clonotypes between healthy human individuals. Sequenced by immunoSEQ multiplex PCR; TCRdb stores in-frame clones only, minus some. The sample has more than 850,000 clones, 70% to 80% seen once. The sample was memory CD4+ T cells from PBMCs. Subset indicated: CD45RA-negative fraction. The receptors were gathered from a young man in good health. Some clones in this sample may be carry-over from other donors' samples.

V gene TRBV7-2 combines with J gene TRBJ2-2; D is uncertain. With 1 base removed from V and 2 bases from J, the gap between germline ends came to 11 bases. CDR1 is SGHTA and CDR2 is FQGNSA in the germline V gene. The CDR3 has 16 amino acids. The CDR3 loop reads CASSLVVVPNTGELFF. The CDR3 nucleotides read TGTGCCAGCAGCTTAGTGGTGGTGCCTAACACCGGGGAGCTGTTTTTT.

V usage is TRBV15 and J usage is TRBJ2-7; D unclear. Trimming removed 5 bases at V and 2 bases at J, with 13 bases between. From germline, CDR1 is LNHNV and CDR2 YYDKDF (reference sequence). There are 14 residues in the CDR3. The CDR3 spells CATSPRSGTYEQYF. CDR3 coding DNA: TGTGCCACCAGCCCGAGGTCCGGCACCTACGAGCAGTACTTC.

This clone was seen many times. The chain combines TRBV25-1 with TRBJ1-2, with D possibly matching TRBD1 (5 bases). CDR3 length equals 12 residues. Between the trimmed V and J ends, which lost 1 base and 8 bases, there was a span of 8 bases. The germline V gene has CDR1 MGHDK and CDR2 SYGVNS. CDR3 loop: CASSEFEGGYTF. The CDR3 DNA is TGTGCCAGCAGTGAATTCGAGGGGGGCTACACCTTC.

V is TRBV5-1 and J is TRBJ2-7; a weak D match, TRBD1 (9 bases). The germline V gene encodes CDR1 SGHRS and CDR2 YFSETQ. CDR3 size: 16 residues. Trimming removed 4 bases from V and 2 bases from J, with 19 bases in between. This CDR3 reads CASSPGGTGNTYEQYF. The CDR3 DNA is TGCGCCAGCAGCCCGGGGGGGACAGGGAATACCTACGAGCAGTACTTC.

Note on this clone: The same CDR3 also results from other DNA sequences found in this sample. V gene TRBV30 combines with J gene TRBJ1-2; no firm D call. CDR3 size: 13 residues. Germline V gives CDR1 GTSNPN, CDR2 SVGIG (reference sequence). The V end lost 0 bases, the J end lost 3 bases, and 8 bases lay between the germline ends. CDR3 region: CAWSVGGDYGYTF. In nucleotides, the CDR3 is TGTGCCTGGAGTGTAGGCGGGGACTATGGCTACACCTTC.

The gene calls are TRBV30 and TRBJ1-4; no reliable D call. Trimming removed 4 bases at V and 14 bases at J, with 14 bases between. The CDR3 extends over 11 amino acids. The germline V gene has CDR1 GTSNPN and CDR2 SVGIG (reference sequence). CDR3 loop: CAWTLRGPLFF. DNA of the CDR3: TGTGCCTGGACCCTCCGTGGGCCCCTGTTTTTT.

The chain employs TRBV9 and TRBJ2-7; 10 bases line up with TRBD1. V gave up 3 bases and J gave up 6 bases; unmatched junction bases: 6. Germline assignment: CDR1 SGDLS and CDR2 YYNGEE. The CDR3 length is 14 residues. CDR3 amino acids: CASSGGTGVTEQYF. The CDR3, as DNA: TGTGCCAGCAGCGGGGGGACAGGGGTCACCGAGCAGTACTTC.

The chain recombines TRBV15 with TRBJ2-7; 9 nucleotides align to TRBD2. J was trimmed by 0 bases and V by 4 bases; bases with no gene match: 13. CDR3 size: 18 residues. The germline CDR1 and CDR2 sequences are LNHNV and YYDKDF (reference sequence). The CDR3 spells CATSTIYLPRGGSYEQYF. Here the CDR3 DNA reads TGTGCCACCAGCACAATCTACTTACCGCGGGGGGGCTCCTACGAGCAGTACTTC.

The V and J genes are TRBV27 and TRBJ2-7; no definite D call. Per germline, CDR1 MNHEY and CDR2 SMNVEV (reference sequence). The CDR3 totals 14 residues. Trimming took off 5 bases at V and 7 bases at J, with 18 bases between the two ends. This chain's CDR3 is CASSTGFPLGEQYF. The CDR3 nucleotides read TGTGCCAGCAGTACCGGGTTCCCCCTGGGGGAGCAGTACTTC.

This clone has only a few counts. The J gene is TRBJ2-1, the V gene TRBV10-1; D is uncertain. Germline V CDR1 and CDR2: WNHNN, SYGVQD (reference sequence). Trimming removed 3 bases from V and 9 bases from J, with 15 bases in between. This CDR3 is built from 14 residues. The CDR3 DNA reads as TGCGCCAGCAGTGAAGAGGAACAATGGGGTGAGCAGTTCTTC. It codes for CASSEEEQWGEQFF.

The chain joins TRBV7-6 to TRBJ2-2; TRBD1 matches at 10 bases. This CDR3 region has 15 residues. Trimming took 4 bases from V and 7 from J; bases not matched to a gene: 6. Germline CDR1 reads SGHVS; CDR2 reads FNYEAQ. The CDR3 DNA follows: TGTGCCAGCAGCTCGAGGACAGGGGGTGGCGGGGAGCTGTTTTTT. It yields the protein CASSSRTGGGGELFF.

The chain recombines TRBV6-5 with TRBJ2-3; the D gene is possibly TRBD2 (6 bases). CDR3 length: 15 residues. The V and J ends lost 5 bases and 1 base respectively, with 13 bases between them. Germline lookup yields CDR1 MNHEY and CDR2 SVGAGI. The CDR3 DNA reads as TGTGCCAGCAGTCGGACGGGACTCCGCACAGATACGCAGTATTTT. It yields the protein CASSRTGLRTDTQYF.

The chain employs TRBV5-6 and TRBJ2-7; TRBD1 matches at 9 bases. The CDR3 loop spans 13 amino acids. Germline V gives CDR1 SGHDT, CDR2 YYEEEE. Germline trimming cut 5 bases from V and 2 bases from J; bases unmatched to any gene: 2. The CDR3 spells CASRRTGAYEQYF. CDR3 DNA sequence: TGTGCCAGCAGGCGGACAGGGGCCTACGAGCAGTACTTC.

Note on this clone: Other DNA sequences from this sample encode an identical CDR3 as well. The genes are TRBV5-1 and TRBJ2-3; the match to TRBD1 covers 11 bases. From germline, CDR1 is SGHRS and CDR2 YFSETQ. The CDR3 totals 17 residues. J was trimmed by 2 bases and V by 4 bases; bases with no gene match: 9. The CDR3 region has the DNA TGCGCCAGCAGCCCCCGGACAGGGGGCAGCTCCACAGATACGCAGTATTTT. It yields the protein CASSPRTGGSSTDTQYF.

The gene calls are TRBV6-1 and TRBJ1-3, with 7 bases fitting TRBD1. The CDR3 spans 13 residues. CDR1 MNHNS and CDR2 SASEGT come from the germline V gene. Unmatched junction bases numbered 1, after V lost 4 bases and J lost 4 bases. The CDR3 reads CASSGGGGNTIYF. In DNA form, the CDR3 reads TGTGCCAGCAGTGGAGGGGGCGGAAACACCATATATTTT.

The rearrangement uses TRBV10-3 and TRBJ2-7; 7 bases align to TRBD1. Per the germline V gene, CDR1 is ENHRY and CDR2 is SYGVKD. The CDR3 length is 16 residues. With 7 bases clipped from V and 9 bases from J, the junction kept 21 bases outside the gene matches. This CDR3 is CAITNRARTGAAGQYF. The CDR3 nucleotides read TGTGCCATCACCAATAGGGCCAGGACAGGCGCGGCAGGGCAGTACTTC.

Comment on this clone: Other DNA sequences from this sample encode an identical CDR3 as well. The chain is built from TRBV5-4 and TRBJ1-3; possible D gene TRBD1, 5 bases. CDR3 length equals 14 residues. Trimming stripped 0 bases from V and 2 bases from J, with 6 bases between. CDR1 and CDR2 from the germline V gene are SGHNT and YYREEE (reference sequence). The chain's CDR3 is CASSLGGAGNTIYF. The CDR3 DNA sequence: TGTGCCAGCAGCTTGGGAGGGGCTGGAAACACCATATATTTT.

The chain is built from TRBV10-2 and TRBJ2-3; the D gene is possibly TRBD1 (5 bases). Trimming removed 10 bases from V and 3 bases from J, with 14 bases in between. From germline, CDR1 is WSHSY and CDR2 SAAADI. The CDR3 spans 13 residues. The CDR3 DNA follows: TGCGCCACCAGGGTATCCGGGACAGATACGCAGTATTTT. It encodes CATRVSGTDTQYF.